This T cell receptor beta chain came from a study of T cells after yellow fever vaccination. To note about this clonotype: Its antigen is as yet unknown.

Study observations and caveats: Subsequent booster samples again held most clones from primary vaccination (approximately 95% CD4, 85% to 90% CD8).

V gave up 4 bases and J gave up 0 bases, with 19 bases separating them. CDR1 DFQATT and CDR2 SNEGSKA come from the germline V gene (reference sequence). The CDR3 consists of 16 residues. TCRdb used MiXCR to reprocess the 5' RACE reads, holding one entry per CDR3 protein. This table holds hundreds of thousands of distinct CDR3 sequences, 13% found once. The sequencing here drew on PBMCs, taken on the day of the yellow fever booster vaccination. The sequence came from a man aged 25 to 40 who received the YFV17D yellow fever vaccine. The V and J genes are TRBV20-1 and TRBJ2-7; D unresolved. CDR3: CSAKGSAAQNSYEQYF. The CDR3 nucleotides read TGCAGTGCTAAAGGGTCTGCGGCCCAAAACTCCTACGAGCAGTACTTC.